What follows is one TCR beta chain and its context. The CDR3 has 13 amino acids. Germline-derived CDR1 and CDR2 are SGHAT and FQNNGV. Trimming at V came to 5 bases and at J to 9 bases, leaving 5 bases not matched to a gene. This record belongs to a study of blood T cells in healthy people across ages. A sample-barcoded 5' primer and a J-beta primer mix were used in a second PCR of about 7 to 12 cycles. TCRdb reanalysed the 5' RACE reads using MiXCR and keeps one entry per CDR3 protein. The table has around 1,600,000 distinct CDR3 sequences, 42% seen once; the top ten hold about 4%. The chain couples TRBV11-2 to TRBJ2-1; 9 nucleotides align to TRBD2. This TCR came from a woman aged 18-29 years in good health. Specimen: blood. The CDR3 spells CASSMGLAGEQFF. CDR3 in DNA: TGTGCCAGCAGCATGGGACTAGCCGGTGAGCAGTTCTTC.